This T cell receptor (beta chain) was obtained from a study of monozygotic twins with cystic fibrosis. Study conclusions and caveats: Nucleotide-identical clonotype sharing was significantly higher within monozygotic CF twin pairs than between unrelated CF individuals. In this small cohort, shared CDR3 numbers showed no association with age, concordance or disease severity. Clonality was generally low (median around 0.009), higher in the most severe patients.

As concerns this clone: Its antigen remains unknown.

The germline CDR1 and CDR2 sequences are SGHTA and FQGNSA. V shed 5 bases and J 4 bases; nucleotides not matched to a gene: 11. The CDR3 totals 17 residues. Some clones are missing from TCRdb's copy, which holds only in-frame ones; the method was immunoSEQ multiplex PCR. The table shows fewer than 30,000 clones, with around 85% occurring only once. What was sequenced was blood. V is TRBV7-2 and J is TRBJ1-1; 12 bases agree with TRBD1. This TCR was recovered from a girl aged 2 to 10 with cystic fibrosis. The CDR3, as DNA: TGTGCCAGCAGCCTAACCCCGGGACAGGGGGCGCTCACTGAAGCTTTCTTT. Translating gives CASSLTPGQGALTEAFF. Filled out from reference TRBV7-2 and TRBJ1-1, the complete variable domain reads GAGVSQSPSNKVTEKGKDVELRCDPISGHTALYWYRQSLGQGLEFLIYFQGNSAPDKSGLPSDRFSAERTGGSVSTLTIQRTQQEDSAVYLCASSLTPGQGALTEAFFGQGTRLTVV.